This section outlines one T cell receptor (beta chain) sequence together with its context. What it binds is not known. Exclusion of a patient resulted from uncontrolled infection, other autoimmune disease, pregnancy or lactation. Together with thyroid ultrasound, orbital computed tomography, serum thyroxine and TRAb, clinical symptoms were used for diagnoses. This specimen comes from a study of T cells in Graves' hyperthyroidism and ophthalmopathy. General study findings and limits: Peripheral blood also featured most of the thyroid clonotypes expanded above 0.001.

The length of the CDR3 is 15 residues. The V and J ends lost 4 bases and 0 bases respectively, with 10 bases between them. The germline V gene has CDR1 MNHNS and CDR2 SASEGT. There were TCR beta CDR3 regions amplified from RNA transcripts. A first-round RT-PCR of the TCR CDR3 used the HTBI primer set. TCRdb passed the multiplex PCR reads through MiXCR, listing each CDR3 protein once. Of about 500,000 distinct CDR3 sequences listed, 16% were seen once; the top ten hold 29%. This chain joins TRBV6-1 and TRBJ1-3; D is uncertain. This sequence was found in a woman aged 25 to 39 with Graves' ophthalmopathy. The sequencing sample was made of blood. Written as DNA, the CDR3 is TGTGCCAGCAGTGGTACGCAGAGCTCTGGAAACACCATATATTTT. Residues: CASSGTQSSGNTIYF.